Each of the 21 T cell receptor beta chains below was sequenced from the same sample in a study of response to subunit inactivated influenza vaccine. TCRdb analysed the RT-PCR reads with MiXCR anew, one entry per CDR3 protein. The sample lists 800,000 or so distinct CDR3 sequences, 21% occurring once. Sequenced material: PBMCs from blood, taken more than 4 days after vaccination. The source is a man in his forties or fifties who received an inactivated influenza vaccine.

The CDR3 is CASSRTGSSTDTQYF. CDR3 in DNA: TGCGCCAGCAGCAGGACAGGTTCTAGCACAGATACGCAGTATTTT. The rearrangement links TRBV5-1 to TRBJ2-3; 7 bases are shared with TRBD1. V lost 4 bases, J lost 0 bases, and 5 bases stayed unmatched. The CDR3 is 15 amino acids. Germline CDR1 reads SGHRS; CDR2 reads YFSETQ.

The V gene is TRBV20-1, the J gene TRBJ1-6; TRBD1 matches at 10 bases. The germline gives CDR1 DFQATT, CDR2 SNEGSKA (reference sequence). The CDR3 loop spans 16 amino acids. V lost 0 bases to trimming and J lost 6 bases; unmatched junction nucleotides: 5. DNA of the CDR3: TGCAGTGCTAGAGATCGGGACAGGGGTGGTAATTCACCCCTCCACTTT. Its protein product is CSARDRDRGGNSPLHF.

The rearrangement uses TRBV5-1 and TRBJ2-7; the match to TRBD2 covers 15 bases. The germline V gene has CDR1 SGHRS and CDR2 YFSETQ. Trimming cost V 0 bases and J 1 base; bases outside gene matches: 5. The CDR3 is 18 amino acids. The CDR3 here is CASSLGTSGRARSYEQYF. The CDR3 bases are TGCGCCAGCAGCTTGGGGACTAGCGGGAGGGCCCGGTCCTACGAGCAGTACTTC. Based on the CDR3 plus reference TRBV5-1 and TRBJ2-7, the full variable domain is KAGVTQTPRYLIKTRGQQVTLSCSPISGHRSVSWYQQTPGQGLQFLFEYFSETQRNKGNFPGRFSGRQFSNSRSEMNVSTLELGDSALYLCASSLGTSGRARSYEQYFGPGTRLTVT.

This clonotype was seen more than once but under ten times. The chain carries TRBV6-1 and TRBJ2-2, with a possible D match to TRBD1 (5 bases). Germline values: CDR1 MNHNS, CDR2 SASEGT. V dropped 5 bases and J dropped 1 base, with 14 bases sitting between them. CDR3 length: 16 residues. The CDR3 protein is CASSPPVGRNTGELFF. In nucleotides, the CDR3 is TGTGCCAGCAGTCCGCCGGTGGGGCGGAACACCGGGGAGCTGTTTTTT.

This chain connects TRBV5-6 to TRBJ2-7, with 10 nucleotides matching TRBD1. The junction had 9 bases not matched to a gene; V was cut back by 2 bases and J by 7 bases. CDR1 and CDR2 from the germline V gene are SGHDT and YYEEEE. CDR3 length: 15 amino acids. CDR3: CASSFRGTGAPEQYF. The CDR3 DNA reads TGTGCCAGCAGCTTCCGGGGGACAGGGGCGCCGGAGCAGTACTTC. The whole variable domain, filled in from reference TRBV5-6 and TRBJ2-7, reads DAGVTQSPTHLIKTRGQQVTLRCSPKSGHDTVSWYQQALGQGPQFIFQYYEEEERQRGNFPDRFSGHQFPNYSSELNVNALLLGDSALYLCASSFRGTGAPEQYFGPGTRLTVT.

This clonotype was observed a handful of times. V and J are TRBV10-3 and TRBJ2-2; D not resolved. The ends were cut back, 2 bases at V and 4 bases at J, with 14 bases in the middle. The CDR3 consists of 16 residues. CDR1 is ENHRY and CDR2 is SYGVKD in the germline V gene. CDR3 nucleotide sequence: TGTGCCATCAGTGAGCCGACAAATGGGCGCACCGGGGAGCTGTTTTTT. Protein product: CAISEPTNGRTGELFF.

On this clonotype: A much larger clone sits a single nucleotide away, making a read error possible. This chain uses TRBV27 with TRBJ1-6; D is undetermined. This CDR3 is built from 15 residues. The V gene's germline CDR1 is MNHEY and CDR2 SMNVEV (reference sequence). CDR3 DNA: TGTTCCAGTAGCAACAGATACTCCTATAATTCACCCCTCCACTTT. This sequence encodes CSSSNRYSYNSPLHF.

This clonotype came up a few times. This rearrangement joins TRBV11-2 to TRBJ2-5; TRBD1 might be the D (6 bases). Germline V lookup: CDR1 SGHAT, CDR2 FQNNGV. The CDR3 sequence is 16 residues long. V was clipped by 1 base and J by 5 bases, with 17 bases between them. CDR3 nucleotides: TGTGCCAGCAGCTTAGCCGATATTACAGGGAGCGAGACCCAGTACTTC. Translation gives CASSLADITGSETQYF.

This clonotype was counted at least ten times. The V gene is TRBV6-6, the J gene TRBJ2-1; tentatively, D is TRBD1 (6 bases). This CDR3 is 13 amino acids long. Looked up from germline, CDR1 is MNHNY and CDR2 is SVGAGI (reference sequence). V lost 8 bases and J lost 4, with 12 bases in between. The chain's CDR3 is CASVGAGYNEQFF. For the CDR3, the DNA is TGTGCCAGCGTGGGGGCAGGTTACAATGAGCAGTTCTTC.

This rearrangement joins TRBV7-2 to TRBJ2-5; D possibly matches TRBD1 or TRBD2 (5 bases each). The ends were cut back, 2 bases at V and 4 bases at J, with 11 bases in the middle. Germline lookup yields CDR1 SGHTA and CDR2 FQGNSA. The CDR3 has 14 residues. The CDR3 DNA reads TGTGCCAGCAGCTTATTGGGGGTCGCAGAGACCCAGTACTTC. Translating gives CASSLLGVAETQYF. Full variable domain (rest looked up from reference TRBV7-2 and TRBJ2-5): GAGVSQSPSNKVTEKGKDVELRCDPISGHTALYWYRQSLGQGLEFLIYFQGNSAPDKSGLPSDRFSAERTGGSVSTLTIQRTQQEDSAVYLCASSLLGVAETQYFGPGTRLLVL.

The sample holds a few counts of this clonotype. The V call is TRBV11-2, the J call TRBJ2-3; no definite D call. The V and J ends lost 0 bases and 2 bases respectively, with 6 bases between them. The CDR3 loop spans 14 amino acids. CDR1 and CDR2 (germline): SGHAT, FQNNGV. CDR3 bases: TGTGCCAGCAGCTTAGAAGACCACACAGATACGCAGTATTTT. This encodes CASSLEDHTDTQYF.

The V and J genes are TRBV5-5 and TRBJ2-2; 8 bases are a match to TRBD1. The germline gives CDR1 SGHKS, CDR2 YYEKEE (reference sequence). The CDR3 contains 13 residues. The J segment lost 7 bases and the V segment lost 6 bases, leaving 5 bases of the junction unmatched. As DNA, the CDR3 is TGTGCCAGCATCCTGACAGGGGACGGGGAGCTGTTTTTT. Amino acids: CASILTGDGELFF.

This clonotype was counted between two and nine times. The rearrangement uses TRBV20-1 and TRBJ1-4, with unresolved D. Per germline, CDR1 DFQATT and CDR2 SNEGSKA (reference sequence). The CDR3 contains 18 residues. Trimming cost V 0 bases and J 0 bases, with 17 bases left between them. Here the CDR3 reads CSARDLDYARATNEKLFF. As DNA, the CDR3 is TGCAGTGCTAGAGATCTGGATTATGCTAGGGCAACTAATGAAAAACTGTTTTTT.

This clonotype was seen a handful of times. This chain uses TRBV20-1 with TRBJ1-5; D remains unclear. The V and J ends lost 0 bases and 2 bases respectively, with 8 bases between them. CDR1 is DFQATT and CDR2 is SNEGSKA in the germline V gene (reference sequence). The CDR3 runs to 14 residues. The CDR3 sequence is CSARDVVGNQPQHF. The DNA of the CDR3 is TGCAGTGCTAGAGATGTCGTGGGCAATCAGCCCCAGCATTTT.

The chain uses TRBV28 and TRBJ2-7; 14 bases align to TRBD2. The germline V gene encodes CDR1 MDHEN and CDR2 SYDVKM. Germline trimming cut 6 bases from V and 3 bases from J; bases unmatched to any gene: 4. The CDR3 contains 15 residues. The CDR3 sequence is CASRGGTSGSYEQYF. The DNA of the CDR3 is TGTGCCAGCAGGGGGGGGACTAGCGGGAGCTACGAGCAGTACTTC.

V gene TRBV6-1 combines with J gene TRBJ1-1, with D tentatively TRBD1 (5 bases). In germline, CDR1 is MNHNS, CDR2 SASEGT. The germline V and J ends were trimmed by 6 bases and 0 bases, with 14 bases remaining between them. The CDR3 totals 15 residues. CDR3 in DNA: TGTGCCAGCAGCACGGGGGGAGGCATGAACACTGAAGCTTTCTTT. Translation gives CASSTGGGMNTEAFF.

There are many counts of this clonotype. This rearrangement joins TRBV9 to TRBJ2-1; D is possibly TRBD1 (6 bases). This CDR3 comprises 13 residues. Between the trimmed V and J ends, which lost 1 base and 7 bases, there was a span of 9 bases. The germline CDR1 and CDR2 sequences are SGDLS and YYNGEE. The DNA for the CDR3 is TGTGCCAGCAGCGTATACCAGGGGAATGAGCAGTTCTTC. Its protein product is CASSVYQGNEQFF.

The CDR3 DNA reads as TGTGCCAGTAGTCCGACAGGGCAAGAGACCCAGTACTTC. Its translation is CASSPTGQETQYF. The gene calls are TRBV19 and TRBJ2-5; 7 nucleotides align to TRBD1. After removal of 5 bases from V and 2 bases from J, the junction contained 2 bases not matched to a gene. Germline V gives CDR1 LNHDA, CDR2 SQIVND (reference sequence). This CDR3 contains 13 residues.

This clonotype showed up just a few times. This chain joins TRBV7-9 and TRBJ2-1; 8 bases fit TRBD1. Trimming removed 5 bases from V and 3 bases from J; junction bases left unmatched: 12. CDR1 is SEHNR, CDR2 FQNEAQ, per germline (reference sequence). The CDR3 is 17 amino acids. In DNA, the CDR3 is TGTGCCAGCAGCCCGTGGGCCGCCGGGACAGGCTACAATGAGCAGTTCTTC. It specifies CASSPWAAGTGYNEQFF.

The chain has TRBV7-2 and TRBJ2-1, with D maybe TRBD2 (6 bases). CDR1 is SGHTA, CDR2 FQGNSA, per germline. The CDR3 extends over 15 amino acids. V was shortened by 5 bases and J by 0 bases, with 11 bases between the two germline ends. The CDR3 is CASSAGTFSYNEQFF. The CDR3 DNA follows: TGTGCCAGCAGCGCTGGGACTTTCTCCTACAATGAGCAGTTCTTC.

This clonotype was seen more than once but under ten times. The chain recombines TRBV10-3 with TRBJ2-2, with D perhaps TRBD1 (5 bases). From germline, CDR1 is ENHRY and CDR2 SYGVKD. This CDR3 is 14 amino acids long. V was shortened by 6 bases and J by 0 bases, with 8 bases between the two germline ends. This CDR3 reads CAIRGAANTGELFF. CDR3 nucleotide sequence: TGTGCCATCAGAGGGGCAGCGAACACCGGGGAGCTGTTTTTT.